These T cell receptor beta chains were read from a single sample in a study of cytomegalovirus exposure and HLA in healthy donors. Clones were sequenced by immunoSEQ multiplex PCR, and TCRdb holds only the in-frame ones, with some missing. This table holds about 130,000 clones, roughly 79% found once. Sequencing was done on a sample of PBMCs. These receptors all stem from a woman between 50 and 59 years old in good health and CMV-seronegative. CDR3s include the opening cysteine and the closing phenylalanine or tryptophan. The D gene is left open where the match is weak. For some rows the clone size is stated as once, few or many, or as a class when expanded; others skip it.

d_gene | abundance | j_gene | v_gene | CDR3aa | CDR3nt
TRBD1 | . | TRBJ1-5 | TRBV19 | CASTGGNGLGQPQHF | TGTGCCAGTACAGGGGGTAATGGTCTAGGACAGCCCCAGCATTTT
TRBD2 | . | TRBJ2-2 | TRBV4-3 | CASSPGTSDTGELFF | TGCGCCAGCAGCCCCGGGACTAGCGACACCGGGGAGCTGTTTTTT
. | . | TRBJ2-5 | TRBV7-8 | CASSLDGQIEETQYF | TGTGCCAGCAGCTTAGATGGACAGATTGAAGAGACCCAGTACTTC
TRBD2 | few | TRBJ2-5 | TRBV28 | CASTLGGRGGETQYF | TGTGCCAGCACCTTGGGGGGGAGAGGCGGAGAGACCCAGTACTTC
. | . | TRBJ1-1 | TRBV7-9 | CASSFLTWAMNTEAFF | TGTGCCAGCAGCTTTTTAACTTGGGCAATGAACACTGAAGCTTTCTTT
TRBD2 | . | TRBJ2-7 | TRBV27 | CASSPGTSIYEQYF | TGTGCCAGCAGTCCCGGGACTAGTATCTACGAGCAGTACTTC
TRBD1 | few | TRBJ2-1 | TRBV7-9 | CASSPRGGQGDNEQFF | TGTGCCAGCAGCCCCCGGGGGGGACAGGGGGACAATGAGCAGTTCTTC
TRBD2 | . | TRBJ2-3 | TRBV5-1 | CASKLAGYTDTQYF | TGCGCCAGCAAACTAGCGGGGTACACAGATACGCAGTATTTT
TRBD2 | . | TRBJ2-1 | TRBV4-2 | CASSQETAGAYNEQFF | TGTGCCAGCAGCCAAGAGACGGCGGGAGCCTACAATGAGCAGTTCTTC
. | . | TRBJ2-3 | TRBV7-2 | CASRQSGGAYTDTQYF | TGTGCCAGCAGGCAATCTGGGGGCGCCTACACAGATACGCAGTATTTT
. | . | TRBJ2-1 | TRBV7-3 | CASSPNPGTYNEQFF | TGTGCCAGCAGCCCTAATCCTGGGACTTACAATGAGCAGTTCTTC
TRBD1 | . | TRBJ1-1 | TRBV11-1 | CASSLPGQGVFAEAFF | TGTGCCAGCAGCTTACCGGGACAGGGAGTCTTCGCTGAAGCTTTCTTT
. | . | TRBJ2-2 | TRBV5-1 | CASRGAPEELLGHGELFF | TGCGCCAGCAGGGGGGCGCCGGAGGAGTTGCTGGGTCACGGGGAGCTGTTTTTT
. | few | TRBJ2-1 | TRBV4-3 | CASSQDAGHSYNEQFF | TGCGCCAGCAGCCAAGACGCAGGCCACTCCTACAATGAGCAGTTCTTC
. | . | TRBJ1-2 | TRBV7-9 | CASIAGNYGYTF | TGTGCCAGCATCGCAGGGAACTATGGCTACACCTTC
. | . | TRBJ2-3 | TRBV19 | CASSIGPGLEVTQYF | TGTGCCAGTAGTATAGGACCGGGACTCGAGGTGACGCAGTATTTT
TRBD1 | . | TRBJ2-7 | TRBV5-6 | CASSLGGTAGREQYF | TGTGCCAGCAGCTTGGGGGGGACAGCCGGGCGAGAGCAGTACTTC
TRBD1 | . | TRBJ1-5 | TRBV19 | CATRTGLFDQPQHF | TGTGCCACCCGGACAGGGCTGTTCGATCAGCCCCAGCATTTT
. | . | TRBJ2-1 | TRBV5-1 | CASSVEGWEQFF | TGCGCCAGCAGCGTGGAGGGGTGGGAGCAGTTCTTC
. | . | TRBJ1-2 | TRBV7-9 | CASSAVDCGYTF | TGTGCCAGCAGCGCAGTGGACTGTGGCTACACCTTC
. | . | TRBJ2-2 | TRBV10-3 | CAIRDMGTGELFF | TGTGCCATCCGGGACATGGGGACCGGGGAGCTGTTTTTT
. | few | TRBJ2-1 | TRBV6-5 | CASSYRGTRYNEQFF | TGTGCCAGCAGTTACAGGGGAACGCGCTACAATGAGCAGTTCTTC
TRBD2 | . | TRBJ2-2 | TRBV29-1 | CSALSGSGTSGRARVDTGELFF | TGCAGCGCCCTGAGCGGGTCAGGGACTAGCGGGAGGGCCCGGGTGGACACCGGGGAGCTGTTTTTT
. | . | TRBJ1-1 | TRBV4-2 | CASSQDRGRTEAFF | TGTGCCAGCAGCCAAGATCGTGGGAGGACTGAAGCTTTCTTT
TRBD2 | . | TRBJ2-2 | TRBV2 | CASSREVLGELFF | TGTGCCAGCAGCCGGGAGGTGCTCGGGGAGCTGTTTTTT
. | . | TRBJ1-1 | TRBV28 | CASSLEGGRGSSEAFF | TGTGCCAGCAGTTTAGAGGGGGGGCGCGGGTCCAGTGAAGCTTTCTTT
TRBD2 | . | TRBJ2-1 | TRBV7-2 | CASSSLPGLVQFF | TGTGCCAGCAGCTCGCTACCGGGACTAGTCCAGTTCTTC
TRBD1 | . | TRBJ1-3 | TRBV5-6 | CASSKWDRGFLGNTIYF | TGTGCCAGCAGCAAATGGGACAGGGGATTTCTTGGAAACACCATATATTTT